The T cell receptor (beta chain) under discussion was sequenced for a study of shared clonotypes between healthy human individuals. Using immunoSEQ multiplex PCR, the repertoire was profiled, and TCRdb retains in-frame clones only, with some absent. Found here are approximately 530,000 clones, 90% to 97% of them singletons; the top ten hold about 0.057%. From germline, CDR1 is LNHNV and CDR2 YYDKDF (reference sequence). The CDR3 runs to 21 residues. With 0 bases clipped from V and 0 bases from J, the junction kept 12 bases outside the gene matches. The chain carries TRBV15 and TRBJ2-6; 9 bases are shared with TRBD1. Sequencing was performed on naive CD4+ T cells sorted from blood. This sample's subset: CD45RA+ positively selected. The receptor comes from a woman aged 25 to 39 in good health. The CDR3 here is CATSRDLRDRALSSGANVLTF. CDR3 bases: TGTGCCACCAGCAGAGACCTCCGGGACAGGGCCTTGAGCTCTGGGGCCAACGTCCTGACTTTC.